The rows below give T cell receptor beta chains drawn from one sample of a study of Ad26.COV2.S vaccination and SARS-CoV-2 variants. The repertoire was sequenced with immunoSEQ multiplex PCR; TCRdb's copy has only in-frame clones and lacks some. The sample lists roughly 320,000 clones, around four fifths occurring once. Material: peripheral blood, obtained in a trial of Ad26.COV2.S vaccine versus placebo. The receptor set was obtained from a person aged 18-60 years who received the Ad26.COV2.S COVID-19 vaccine or a placebo. CDR3s include the opening cysteine and the closing phenylalanine or tryptophan. A D gene is named only where the DNA matches it firmly. Rows may omit the clone size; those that give it use once, few, many or a size class.

-	TRBJ1-6	-	TRBV4-1	TGCGCCAGCAGCCAAAAACCCCCAGGAGATTCACCCCTCCACTTT	CASSQKPPGDSPLHF
-	TRBJ2-7	-	TRBV7-9	TGTGCCAGCAGCTTAGCGTCCATTCGGGACGAGCAGTACTTC	CASSLASIRDEQYF
-	TRBJ1-5	few	TRBV7-8	TGTGCCAGCAGCCCGGTTCCCGGCGGTAATCAGCCCCAGCATTTT	CASSPVPGGNQPQHF
TRBD2	TRBJ2-5	-	TRBV7-2	TGTGCCAGCAGCCCTCGGGGACTAGCGGGTAGTGAGACCCAGTACTTC	CASSPRGLAGSETQYF
-	TRBJ1-2	-	TRBV7-3	TGTGCCAGCAGCGAGGACATCGGCTATGGCTACACCTTC	CASSEDIGYGYTF
-	TRBJ2-7	-	TRBV5-1	TGCGCCAGCAGCTTGGGTGGTAGTGGTTACGAGCAGTACTTC	CASSLGGSGYEQYF
TRBD2	TRBJ2-5	-	TRBV7-8	TGTGCCAGCAACAATCGGCGGGGGGGCGAGGAGACCCAGTACTTC	CASNNRRGGEETQYF
-	TRBJ2-1	-	TRBV4-2	TGTGCCAGCAGCCAAGGAGGGGGGTCCCCGGGCGGTGGGAATGAGCAGTTCTTC	CASSQGGGSPGGGNEQFF
TRBD1	TRBJ2-2	few	TRBV4-1	TGCGCCAGCAGCCAAACAGACAGGGGGCTAGTGAACACCGGGGAGCTGTTTTTT	CASSQTDRGLVNTGELFF
-	TRBJ2-5	-	TRBV2	TGTGCCTCCTATTCCTTTAGGGGACTTCATGGGCAAGAGACCCAGTACTTC	CASYSFRGLHGQETQYF
-	TRBJ2-7	-	TRBV19	TGTGCCAGTAGTTCGACCCGGGACTTCCTCTACGAGCAGTACTTC	CASSSTRDFLYEQYF
-	TRBJ1-6	once	TRBV6-1	TGTGCCAGCAGTGAAAGGGACCGAAATAATTCACCCCTCCACTTT	CASSERDRNNSPLHF
-	TRBJ2-3	-	TRBV4-2	TGTGCCAGCAGCCAAGATCAGGAACCCACAGATACGCAGTATTTT	CASSQDQEPTDTQYF
TRBD2	TRBJ2-1	-	TRBV2	TGTGCCAGCAGTGCCCTAGCGGGGGGGAACGGGCATGAGCAGTTCTTC	CASSALAGGNGHEQFF
-	TRBJ2-7	-	TRBV7-6	TGTGCCAGCAGCCGCGCAAAACAGGGCTACGAGCAGTACTTC	CASSRAKQGYEQYF